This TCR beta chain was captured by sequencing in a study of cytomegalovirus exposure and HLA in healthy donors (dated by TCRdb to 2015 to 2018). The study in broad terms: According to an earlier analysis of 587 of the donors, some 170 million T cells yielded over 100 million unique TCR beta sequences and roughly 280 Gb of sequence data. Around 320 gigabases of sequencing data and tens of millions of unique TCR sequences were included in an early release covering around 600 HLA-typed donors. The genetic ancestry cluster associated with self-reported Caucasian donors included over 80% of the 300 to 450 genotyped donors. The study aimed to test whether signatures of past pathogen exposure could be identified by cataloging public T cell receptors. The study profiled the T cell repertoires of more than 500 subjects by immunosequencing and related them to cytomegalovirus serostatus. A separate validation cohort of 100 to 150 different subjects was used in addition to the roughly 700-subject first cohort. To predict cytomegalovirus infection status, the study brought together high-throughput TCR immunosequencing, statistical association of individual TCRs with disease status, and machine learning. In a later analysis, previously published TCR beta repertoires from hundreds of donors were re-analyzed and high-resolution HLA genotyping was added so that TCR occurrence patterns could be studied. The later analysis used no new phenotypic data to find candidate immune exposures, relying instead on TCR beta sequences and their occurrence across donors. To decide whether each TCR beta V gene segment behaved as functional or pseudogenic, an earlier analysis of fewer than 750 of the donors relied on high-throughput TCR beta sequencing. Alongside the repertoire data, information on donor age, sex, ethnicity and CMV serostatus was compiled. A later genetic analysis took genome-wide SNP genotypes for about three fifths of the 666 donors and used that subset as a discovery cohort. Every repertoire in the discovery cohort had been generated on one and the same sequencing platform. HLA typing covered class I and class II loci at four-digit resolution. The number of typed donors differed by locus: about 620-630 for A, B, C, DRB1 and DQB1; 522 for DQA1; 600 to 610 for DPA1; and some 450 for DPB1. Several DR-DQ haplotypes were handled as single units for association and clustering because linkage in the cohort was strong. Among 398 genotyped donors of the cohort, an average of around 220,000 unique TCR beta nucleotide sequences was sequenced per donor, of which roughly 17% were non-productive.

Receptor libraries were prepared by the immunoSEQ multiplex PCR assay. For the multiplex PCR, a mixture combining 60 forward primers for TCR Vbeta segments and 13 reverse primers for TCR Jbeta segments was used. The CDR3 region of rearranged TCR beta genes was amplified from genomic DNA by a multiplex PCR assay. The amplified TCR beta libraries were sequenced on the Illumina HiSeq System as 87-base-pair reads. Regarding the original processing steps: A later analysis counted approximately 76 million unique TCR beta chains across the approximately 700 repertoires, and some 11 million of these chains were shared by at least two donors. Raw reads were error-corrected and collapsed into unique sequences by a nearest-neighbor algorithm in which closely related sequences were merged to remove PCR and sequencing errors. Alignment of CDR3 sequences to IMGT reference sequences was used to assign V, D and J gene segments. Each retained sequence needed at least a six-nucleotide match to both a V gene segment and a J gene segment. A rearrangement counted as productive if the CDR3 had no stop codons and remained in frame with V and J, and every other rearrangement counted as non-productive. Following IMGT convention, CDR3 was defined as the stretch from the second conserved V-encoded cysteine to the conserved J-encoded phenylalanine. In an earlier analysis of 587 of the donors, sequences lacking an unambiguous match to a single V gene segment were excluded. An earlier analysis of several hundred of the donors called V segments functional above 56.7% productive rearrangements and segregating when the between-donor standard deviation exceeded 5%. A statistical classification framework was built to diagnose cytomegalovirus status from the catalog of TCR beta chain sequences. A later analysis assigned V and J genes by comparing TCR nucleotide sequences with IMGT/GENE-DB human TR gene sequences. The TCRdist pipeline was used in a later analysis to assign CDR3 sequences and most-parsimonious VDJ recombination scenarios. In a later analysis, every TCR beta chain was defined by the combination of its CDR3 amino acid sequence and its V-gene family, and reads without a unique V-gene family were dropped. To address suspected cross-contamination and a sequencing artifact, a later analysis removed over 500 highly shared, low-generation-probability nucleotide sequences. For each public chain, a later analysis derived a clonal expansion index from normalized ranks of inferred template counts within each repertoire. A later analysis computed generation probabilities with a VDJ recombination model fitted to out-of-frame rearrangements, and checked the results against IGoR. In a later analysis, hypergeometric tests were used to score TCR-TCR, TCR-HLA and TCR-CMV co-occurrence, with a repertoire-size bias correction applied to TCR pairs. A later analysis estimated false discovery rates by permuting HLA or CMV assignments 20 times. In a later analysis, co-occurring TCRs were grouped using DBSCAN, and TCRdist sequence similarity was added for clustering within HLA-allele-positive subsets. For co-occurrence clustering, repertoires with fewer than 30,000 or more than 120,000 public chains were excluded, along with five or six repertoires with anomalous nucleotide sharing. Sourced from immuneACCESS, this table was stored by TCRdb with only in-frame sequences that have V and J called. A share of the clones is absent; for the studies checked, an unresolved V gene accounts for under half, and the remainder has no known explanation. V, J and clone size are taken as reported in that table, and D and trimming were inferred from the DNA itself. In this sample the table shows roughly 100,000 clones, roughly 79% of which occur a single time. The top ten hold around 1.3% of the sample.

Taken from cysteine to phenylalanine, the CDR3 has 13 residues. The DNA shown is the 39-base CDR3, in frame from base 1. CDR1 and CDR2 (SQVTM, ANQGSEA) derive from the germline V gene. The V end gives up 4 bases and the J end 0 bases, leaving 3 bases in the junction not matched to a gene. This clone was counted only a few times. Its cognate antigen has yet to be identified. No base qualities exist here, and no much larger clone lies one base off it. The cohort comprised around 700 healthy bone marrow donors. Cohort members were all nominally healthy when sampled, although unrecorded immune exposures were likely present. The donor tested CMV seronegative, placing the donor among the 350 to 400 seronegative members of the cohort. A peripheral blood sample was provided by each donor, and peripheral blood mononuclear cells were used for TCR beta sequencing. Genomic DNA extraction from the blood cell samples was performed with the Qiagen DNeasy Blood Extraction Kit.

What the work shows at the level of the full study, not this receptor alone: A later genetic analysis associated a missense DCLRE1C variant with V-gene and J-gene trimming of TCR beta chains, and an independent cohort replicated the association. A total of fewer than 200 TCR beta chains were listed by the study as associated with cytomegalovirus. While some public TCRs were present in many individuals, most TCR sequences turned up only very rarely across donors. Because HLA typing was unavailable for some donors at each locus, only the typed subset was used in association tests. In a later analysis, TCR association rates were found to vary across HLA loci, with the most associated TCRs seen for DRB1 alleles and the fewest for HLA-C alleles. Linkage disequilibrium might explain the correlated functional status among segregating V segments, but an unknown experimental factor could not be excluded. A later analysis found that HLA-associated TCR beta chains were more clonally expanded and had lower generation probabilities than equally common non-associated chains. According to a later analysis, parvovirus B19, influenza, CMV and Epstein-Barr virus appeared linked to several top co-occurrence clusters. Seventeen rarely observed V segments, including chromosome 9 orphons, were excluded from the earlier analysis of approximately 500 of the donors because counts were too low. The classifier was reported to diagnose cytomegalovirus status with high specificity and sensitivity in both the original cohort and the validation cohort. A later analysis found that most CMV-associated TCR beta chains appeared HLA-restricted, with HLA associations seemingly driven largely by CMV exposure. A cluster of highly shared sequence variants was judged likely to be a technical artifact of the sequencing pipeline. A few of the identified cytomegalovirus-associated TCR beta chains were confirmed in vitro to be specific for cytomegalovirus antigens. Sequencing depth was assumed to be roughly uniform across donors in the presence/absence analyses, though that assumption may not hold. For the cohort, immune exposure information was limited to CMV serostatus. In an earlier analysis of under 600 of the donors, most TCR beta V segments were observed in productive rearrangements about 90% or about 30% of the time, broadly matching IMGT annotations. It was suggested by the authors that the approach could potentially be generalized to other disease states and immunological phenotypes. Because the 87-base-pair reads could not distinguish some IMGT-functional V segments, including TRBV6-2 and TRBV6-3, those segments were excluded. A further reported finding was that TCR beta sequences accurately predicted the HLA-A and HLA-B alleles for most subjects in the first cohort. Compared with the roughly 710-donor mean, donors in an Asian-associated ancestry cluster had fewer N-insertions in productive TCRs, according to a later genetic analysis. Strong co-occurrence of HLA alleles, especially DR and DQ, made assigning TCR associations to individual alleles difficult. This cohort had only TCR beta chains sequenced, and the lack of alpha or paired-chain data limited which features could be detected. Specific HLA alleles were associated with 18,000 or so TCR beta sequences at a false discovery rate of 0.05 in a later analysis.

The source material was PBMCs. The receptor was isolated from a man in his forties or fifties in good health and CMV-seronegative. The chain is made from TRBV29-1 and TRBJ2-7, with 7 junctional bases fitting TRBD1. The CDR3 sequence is CSVGQGLSYEQYF. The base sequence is TGCAGCGTTGGACAGGGCCTCTCCTACGAGCAGTACTTC.